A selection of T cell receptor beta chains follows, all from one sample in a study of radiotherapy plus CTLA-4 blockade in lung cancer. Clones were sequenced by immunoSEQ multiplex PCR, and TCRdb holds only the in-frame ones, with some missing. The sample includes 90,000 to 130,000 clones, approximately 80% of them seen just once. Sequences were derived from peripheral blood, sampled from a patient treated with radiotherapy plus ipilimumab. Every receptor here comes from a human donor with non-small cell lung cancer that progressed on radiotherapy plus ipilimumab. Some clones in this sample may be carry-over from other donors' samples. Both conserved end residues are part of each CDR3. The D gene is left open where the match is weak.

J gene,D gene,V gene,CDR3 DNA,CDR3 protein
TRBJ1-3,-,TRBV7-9,TGTGCCAGCAGCTTAGGGGAAAACACCATATATTTT,CASSLGENTIYF
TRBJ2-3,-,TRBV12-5,TGTGCTAGTGCCCTGGGAGACCCCACAGATACGCAGTATTTT,CASALGDPTDTQYF
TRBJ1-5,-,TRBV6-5,TGTGCCAGCAGACGGGGCCCATATAGCAATCAGCCCCAGCATTTT,CASRRGPYSNQPQHF
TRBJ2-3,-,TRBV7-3,TGTGCCAGCAGCTTAGCGGGCTTACGAGATACGCAGTATTTT,CASSLAGLRDTQYF
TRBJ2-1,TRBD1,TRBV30,TGTGCCTGGAGGGGACAGGGGACAAACCCAAGCTCCTACAATGAGCAGTTCTTC,CAWRGQGTNPSSYNEQFF
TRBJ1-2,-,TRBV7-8,TGTGCCAGCAGCTTAGAAAGTCGGGGGCTTTATGGCTACACCTTC,CASSLESRGLYGYTF
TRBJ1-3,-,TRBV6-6,TGTGCCAGCAACCCCCGAACCGTCTCTGGAAACACCATATATTTT,CASNPRTVSGNTIYF
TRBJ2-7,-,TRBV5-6,TGTGCCAGCAGCTTGTACAGGGACAACGAGCAGTACTTC,CASSLYRDNEQYF
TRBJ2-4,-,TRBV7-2,TGTGCCAGCAGCCCCTACCCCTTACACGGGGCGGAAAACATTCAGTACTTC,CASSPYPLHGAENIQYF
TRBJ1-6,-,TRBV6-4,TGTGCCAGCAGAGGGGCCGGTTGCCACTTT,CASRGAGCHF